This T cell receptor beta chain came from a study of CD8 T cells in Susac syndrome. As to this clonotype: Antigen specificity is unknown.

Findings and caveats of the study: CD4+ T cell repertoires in Susac syndrome lacked clonal expansion.

RNA in amounts of roughly 0.5 to 1 ug was reverse transcribed with random hexamers. The CDR3 of TCR beta was amplified by immunoSEQ multiplex PCR across 54 Vbeta and 13 Jbeta. TCRdb re-called the immunoSEQ multiplex PCR reads with MiXCR, one entry per CDR3 protein. The table has 200,000 to 300,000 distinct CDR3 sequences, almost 97% seen once. The source of this sequence is a human donor with Susac syndrome. The sequenced sample consisted of CD4+ T cells from PBMCs.

Here the CDR3 reads CASSSGLAGPSSYNEQFF. The DNA of the CDR3 is TGCGCCAGCAGCTCGGGACTAGCGGGGCCAAGCTCCTACAATGAGCAGTTCTTC. The genes are TRBV5-1 and TRBJ2-1; 13 bases match TRBD2. The CDR3 is made up of 18 amino acids. Trimming took 3 bases from V and 0 from J; bases not matched to a gene: 6. Germline V gene data show CDR1 as SGHRS and CDR2 as YFSETQ.